These 20 T cell receptor beta chains were all obtained from the same sample, sequenced in a study of T cell repertoires in cytomegalovirus infection. Each CDR3 protein is one row after TCRdb ran MiXCR on the reads. The sample holds around 140,000 distinct CDR3 sequences, more than 30% seen once. The antigens for these receptors are not known. The sample in question was CD8+ T cells from cultured PBMCs, obtained from culture after CMV antigen stimulation. The receptors originated from a human donor in good health (CMV status not recorded). Some clones in this sample may be carry-over from other donors' samples.

The chain couples TRBV2 to TRBJ2-1; 7 nucleotides agree with TRBD2. CDR3 length equals 12 residues. V dropped 11 bases and J dropped 8; count of bases not matched to a gene: 9. Germline assignment: CDR1 SNHLY and CDR2 FYNNEI. CDR3 bases: TGTGCCTCCGAGGCGGGGGAGGATGAGCAGTTCTTC. Protein sequence: CASEAGEDEQFF.

The J gene is TRBJ1-5, the V gene TRBV7-3; D ambiguous. This CDR3 region has 14 residues. V was clipped by 7 bases and J by 6 bases, with 16 bases between them. Germline-derived CDR1 and CDR2 are SGHTA and FQGTGA. The CDR3 spells CASKLTRGFQPQHF. Here the CDR3 DNA reads TGTGCCAGCAAACTCACGCGGGGATTTCAGCCCCAGCATTTT.

A few counts support this clonotype. V gene TRBV19 combines with J gene TRBJ2-1; D unresolved. Trimming removed 0 bases from V and 2 bases from J, with 11 bases in between. The CDR3 sequence is 16 residues long. Germline V CDR1 and CDR2: LNHDA, SQIVND (reference sequence). CDR3 region: CASSIDGSQAYNEQFF. The CDR3 DNA follows: TGTGCCAGTAGTATAGATGGCAGCCAAGCCTACAATGAGCAGTTCTTC.

This clonotype was detected once. The rearrangement links TRBV20-1 to TRBJ2-5, with D possibly matching TRBD2 (6 bases). V lost 5 bases, J lost 5 bases, and 9 bases lay in between. This CDR3 comprises 11 residues. Germline CDR1 DFQATT, CDR2 SNEGSKA (reference sequence). CDR3 sequence: CSAHRGETQYF. The CDR3 DNA sequence: TGCAGTGCTCATCGGGGGGAGACCCAGTACTTC.

This chain connects TRBV27 to TRBJ2-3; D gene ambiguous. Germline lookup yields CDR1 MNHEY and CDR2 SMNVEV (reference sequence). V lost 1 base and J lost 4, with 9 bases in between. The CDR3 totals 14 residues. DNA of the CDR3: TGTGCCAGCAGTTTATTTTTGTCCGCAGATACGCAGTATTTT. This codes for CASSLFLSADTQYF.

This clonotype has ten or more counts. The genes are TRBV6-6 and TRBJ1-2; D is unresolved. The CDR3 consists of 13 residues. The germline CDR1 and CDR2 sequences are MNHNY and SVGAGI (reference sequence). V lost 0 bases and J 3 bases, leaving 5 bases between the germline ends. The CDR3: CASSYSPDYGYTF. In nucleotides, the CDR3 is TGTGCCAGCAGTTACTCGCCCGACTATGGCTACACCTTC.

This clonotype was observed a few times. This rearrangement joins TRBV2 to TRBJ2-2; D might be TRBD1 (5 bases). The CDR3 length is 13 residues. Per germline, CDR1 SNHLY and CDR2 FYNNEI. V was trimmed by 7 bases and J by 3 bases, leaving 9 bases between them. CDR3 DNA: TGTGCCAGCACTAAGGGGTACACCGGGGAGCTGTTTTTT. It specifies CASTKGYTGELFF.

This clonotype has more than one count but fewer than ten. The gene calls are TRBV7-9 and TRBJ2-1, with D possibly called TRBD1 or TRBD2 (5 bases each). Germline values: CDR1 SEHNR, CDR2 FQNEAQ (reference sequence). The V gene lost 1 base and the J gene lost 4 bases, with 11 bases spanning the gap. The CDR3 covers 15 residues. CDR3: CASSLGLGVYNEQFF. CDR3 nucleotides: TGTGCCAGCAGCTTAGGCTTGGGGGTTTACAATGAGCAGTTCTTC.

This clonotype has ten or more counts. This chain uses TRBV20-1 with TRBJ2-3; TRBD2 agrees at 7 bases. The trim removed 8 bases at V and 2 bases at J, leaving 4 bases unmatched. CDR3 length equals 12 residues. From germline, CDR1 is DFQATT and CDR2 SNEGSKA (reference sequence). The CDR3 is CSLAGLTDTQYF. Here the CDR3 DNA reads TGCAGTTTAGCGGGCCTCACAGATACGCAGTATTTT.

The chain carries TRBV12-3 or TRBV12-4 and TRBJ1-6; no clear D gene. The CDR3 spans 16 residues. Deletions cut 1 base from V and 5 bases from J, with 12 bases between. This CDR3 reads CASSLGTAYDNSPLHF. DNA of the CDR3: TGTGCCAGCAGTTTAGGTACAGCCTACGATAATTCACCCCTCCACTTT.

This clonotype was found a few times. J is TRBJ2-2 and V is TRBV12-3 or TRBV12-4; 7 nucleotides agree with TRBD2. The length of the CDR3 is 15 residues. Losses at the gene ends were 3 bases for V and 0 bases for J; bases not matched to a gene: 1. The CDR3 is CASSFLAANTGELFF. The CDR3 DNA sequence: TGTGCCAGCAGTTTTCTAGCGGCGAACACCGGGGAGCTGTTTTTT.

This chain connects TRBV4-1 to TRBJ2-1; D call uncertain. This CDR3 region has 15 residues. Germline CDR1 is MGHRA and CDR2 is YSYEKL. V was shortened by 4 bases and J by 3 bases, with 13 bases between the two germline ends. DNA for the CDR3: TGCGCCAGCAGCCTCCAGGACGCCAGCTACAATGAGCAGTTCTTC. Its protein is CASSLQDASYNEQFF.

This clonotype was found a few times. The chain has TRBV28 and TRBJ1-4, with D possibly being TRBD1 (5 bases). This CDR3 spans 15 amino acids. Trimming took off 9 bases at V and 4 bases at J, with 18 bases between the two ends. Germline CDR1 and CDR2: MDHEN and SYDVKM. CDR3 sequence: CASSPAGQINEKLFF. As DNA, the CDR3 is TGTGCCAGTTCCCCAGCAGGGCAGATTAATGAAAAACTGTTTTTT. The entire variable domain, with the rest obtained from reference TRBV28 and TRBJ1-4, is as follows: DVKVTQSSRYLVKRTGEKVFLECVQDMDHENMFWYRQDPGLGLRLIYFSYDVKMKEKGDIPEGYSVSREKKERFSLILESASTNQTSMYLCASSPAGQINEKLFFGSGTQLSVL.

This clonotype turned up a few times. The chain links TRBV5-4 to TRBJ2-4; D gene ambiguous. CDR3 length: 14 amino acids. V was clipped by 0 bases and J by 5 bases, with 9 bases between them. The germline gives CDR1 SGHNT, CDR2 YYREEE (reference sequence). The CDR3 region is CASSLGQVQNIQYF. CDR3 coding DNA: TGTGCCAGCAGCTTGGGCCAGGTCCAAAACATTCAGTACTTC.

The V gene is TRBV20-1, the J gene TRBJ2-1; maybe TRBD2 (5 bases). The CDR3 extends over 11 amino acids. Trimming removed 6 bases at V and 9 bases at J, with 12 bases between. Germline CDR1 DFQATT, CDR2 SNEGSKA (reference sequence). The CDR3 sequence is CSADMGAEQFF. In nucleotides, the CDR3 is TGCAGTGCCGACATGGGAGCTGAGCAGTTCTTC.

This clonotype was picked up one time. The junction shows a germline mismatch at one end, possibly a read error. The J gene is TRBJ2-1, the V gene TRBV11-1; 14 bases are shared with TRBD2. The germline gives CDR1 SGHAT, CDR2 FQDESV (reference sequence). The CDR3 covers 17 residues. The chain's CDR3 is CTSSSRLAGGTYNEQFF. DNA for the CDR3: TGTACCAGCAGCTCGCGACTAGCGGGGGGGACCTACAATGAGCAGTTCTTC.

The CDR3 is CASSSGGTGVQPQHF. Here the CDR3 DNA reads TGTGCCAGCAGCTCCGGTGGGACAGGGGTCCAGCCCCAGCATTTT. V usage is TRBV7-6 and J usage is TRBJ1-5, with TRBD1 identical over 10 bases. The CDR3 extends over 15 amino acids. V lost 4 bases to trimming and J lost 7 bases; unmatched junction nucleotides: 7. CDR1 is SGHVS and CDR2 is FNYEAQ in the germline V gene.

The V gene is TRBV2, the J gene TRBJ2-3; TRBD2 aligns across 11 bases. There are 17 residues in the CDR3. The trim removed 2 bases at V and 6 bases at J, leaving 10 bases unmatched. Germline loops: CDR1 SNHLY, CDR2 FYNNEI. The CDR3 protein is CASSERGSGGAEDTQYF. DNA for the CDR3: TGTGCCAGCAGTGAAAGGGGTAGCGGGGGGGCCGAGGATACGCAGTATTTT.

The rearrangement joins TRBV6-6 to TRBJ2-7; no definite D call. Trimming removed 0 bases at V and 0 bases at J, with 9 bases between. This CDR3 region has 15 residues. CDR1 and CDR2 from the germline V gene are MNHNY and SVGAGI (reference sequence). In DNA form, the CDR3 reads TGTGCCAGCAGTTACTCGACACCCTCCTCCTACGAGCAGTACTTC. Protein: CASSYSTPSSYEQYF.

This clonotype was counted only a few times. The chain uses TRBV2 and TRBJ1-5, with D unclear. With 4 bases removed from V and 4 bases from J, the gap between germline ends came to 14 bases. This CDR3 is built from 15 residues. CDR1 SNHLY and CDR2 FYNNEI come from the germline V gene. The CDR3 nucleotides are TGTGCCAGCAGTGCCCCAGGCAGTACGAATCAGCCCCAGCATTTT. Its translation is CASSAPGSTNQPQHF. Supplemented by reference TRBV2 and TRBJ1-5, the full variable domain reads EPEVTQTPSHQVTQMGQEVILRCVPISNHLYFYWYRQILGQKVEFLVSFYNNEISEKSEIFDDQFSVERPDGSNFTLKIRSTKLEDSAMYFCASSAPGSTNQPQHFGDGTRLSIL.